Listed here are 15 T cell receptor beta chains from one sample, sequenced in a study of T-cell reconstitution after alpha-beta-depleted transplantation in children. Unique molecular identifiers were built into the TCRbeta library. One entry per CDR3 protein, called by TCRdb with MiXCR from the PCR reads. The sample holds some 70,000 distinct CDR3 sequences, 4% to 5% seen once. This specimen was PBMCs, mostly from graft donor cells, taken 180 days after TCRalphabeta/CD19-depleted stem cell transplant. These receptors came from a boy less than two years old who had a stem cell transplant for acute myeloid leukemia, so the T cells may come from the graft donor.

This clonotype was observed many times. The gene calls are TRBV29-1 and TRBJ2-3, with D hard to call. The CDR3 length is 13 residues. The V gene lost 8 bases and the J gene lost 0 bases, with 12 bases spanning the gap. Germline CDR1 is SQVTM and CDR2 is ANQGSEA. This CDR3 reads CSLRHPSTDTQYF. CDR3 bases: TGCAGCTTAAGACATCCCAGCACAGATACGCAGTATTTT.

As regards this clonotype: A single base separates this from a much larger clone, so it may be a read error. The V gene is TRBV10-3, the J gene TRBJ2-6; D gene ambiguous. Germline lookup yields CDR1 ENHRY and CDR2 SYGVKD. The CDR3 is 14 residues long. CDR3 in amino acids: CAISESGGVNVLTF. The CDR3 region has the DNA TGTGCCATCAGTGAGTCGGGTGGGGTCAACGTCCTGACTTTC.

The V gene is TRBV6-5, the J gene TRBJ2-3; TRBD2 matches 7 bases. V shed 4 bases, J shed 9 bases, and the junction held 7 bases outside the gene matches. The CDR3 is made up of 13 amino acids. CDR1 MNHEY and CDR2 SVGAGI come from the germline V gene. CDR3 region: CASSSRLAKTQYF. The CDR3 DNA reads as TGTGCCAGCAGTTCAAGACTAGCAAAGACGCAGTATTTT.

This clonotype was observed many times. CDR3 sequence (DNA): TGTGCCTGGAGAGGGGCACGGACAGGGAACACTGAAGCTTTCTTT. It translates to CAWRGARTGNTEAFF. This chain joins TRBV30 and TRBJ1-1; 7 positions agree with TRBD1. The CDR3 extends over 15 amino acids. Germline V gives CDR1 GTSNPN, CDR2 SVGIG (reference sequence). V gave up 3 bases and J gave up 1 base; unmatched junction bases: 8.

This clonotype was counted ten times or more. The chain employs TRBV19 and TRBJ2-3; 9 bases fit TRBD1. With V trimmed by 3 bases and J by 1 base, 8 bases remained unmatched. The CDR3 extends over 17 amino acids. CDR1 and CDR2 from the germline V gene are LNHDA and SQIVND (reference sequence). For the CDR3, the DNA is TGTGCCAGTAGTATCCGAGGGGGACAGGGAGGCACAGATACGCAGTATTTT. This sequence encodes CASSIRGGQGGTDTQYF.

This clonotype was seen at least ten times. V and J are TRBV12-3 or TRBV12-4 and TRBJ2-7; a weak D match, TRBD2 (6 bases). The CDR3 is 13 residues long. V lost 5 bases, J lost 4 bases, and 12 bases lay in between. The CDR3 bases are TGTGCCAGCAGTGCTTACAGCGGGTACGAGCAGTACTTC. Protein product: CASSAYSGYEQYF.

This clonotype occurred many times. The chain combines TRBV29-1 with TRBJ2-5; possible D gene TRBD1, 5 bases. CDR1 SQVTM and CDR2 ANQGSEA come from the germline V gene. Between the trimmed V and J ends, which lost 2 bases and 5 bases, there was a span of 12 bases. The CDR3 covers 13 residues. CDR3 loop: CSVEPVGRETQYF. The CDR3 region has the DNA TGCAGCGTTGAACCAGTGGGGCGGGAGACCCAGTACTTC.

This clonotype appeared many times. V is TRBV20-1 and J is TRBJ1-1; D is unclear. The CDR3 totals 12 residues. Deletions cut 3 bases from V and 3 bases from J, with 8 bases between. Looked up from germline, CDR1 is DFQATT and CDR2 is SNEGSKA (reference sequence). The DNA of the CDR3 is TGCAGTGCTAGGAGAGAATACACTGAAGCTTTCTTT. Its translation: CSARREYTEAFF.

This clonotype was seen repeatedly, ten times or more. The CDR3 coding sequence is TGCGCCAGCAGCCAAGATCTATCCGGGGAGCTGTTTTTT. This sequence encodes CASSQDLSGELFF. The chain links TRBV4-1 to TRBJ2-2; no clear D gene. This CDR3 region has 13 residues. Between the trimmed V and J ends, which lost 0 bases and 6 bases, there was a span of 5 bases. In germline, CDR1 is MGHRA, CDR2 YSYEKL.

The sample holds many counts of this clonotype. The rearrangement uses TRBV7-2 and TRBJ2-1, with D possibly being TRBD1 (6 bases). V lost 5 bases and J 4 bases, leaving 18 bases between the germline ends. The CDR3 has 16 amino acids. Germline V gives CDR1 SGHTA, CDR2 FQGNSA. The CDR3 DNA sequence: TGTGCCAGCAGCCGCCTGGGGGCGGTGATGTACAATGAGCAGTTCTTC. It yields the protein CASSRLGAVMYNEQFF.

This clonotype showed up many times. The V and J genes are TRBV5-1 and TRBJ2-4; 8 bases map to TRBD1. The CDR3 runs 13 residues. V lost 7 bases, J lost 3 bases, and 3 bases stayed unmatched. Germline lookup yields CDR1 SGHRS and CDR2 YFSETQ. CDR3 sequence: CASSQGDKNIQYF. Here the CDR3 DNA reads TGCGCCAGCTCACAGGGGGACAAAAACATTCAGTACTTC.

In its sample, this clonotype was seen many times. The rearrangement links TRBV24-1 to TRBJ2-3; 7 bases match TRBD1. Losses at the gene ends were 5 bases for V and 2 bases for J; bases not matched to a gene: 9. There are 16 residues in the CDR3. Germline-derived CDR1 and CDR2 are KGHDR and SFDVKD. The CDR3 loop reads CATSAPGGTVTDTQYF. DNA for the CDR3: TGTGCCACCAGTGCCCCAGGTGGGACAGTCACAGATACGCAGTATTTT.

Comments on this clonotype: A read error may be the cause here, since a much bigger clone is one base away. The conserved closing phenylalanine or tryptophan is absent in this CDR3, likely reflecting a read error. The rearrangement joins TRBV4-1 to TRBJ2-1, with 12 bases identical to TRBD2. Unmatched junction bases numbered 2, after V lost 6 bases and J lost 8 bases. From germline, CDR1 is MGHRA and CDR2 YSYEKL. The CDR3 runs to 13 residues. The CDR3 sequence: CASRLAGGDEQFS. As DNA, the CDR3 is TGCGCCAGCAGACTAGCGGGGGGCGATGAGCAGTTCTCC.

Judged by abundance, this clonotype is large. J is TRBJ2-3 and V is TRBV5-1, with D maybe TRBD1 (6 bases). This CDR3 has 16 residues. Per germline, CDR1 SGHRS and CDR2 YFSETQ. V lost 4 bases and J 1 base, leaving 16 bases between the germline ends. In DNA form, the CDR3 reads TGCGCCAGCAGCCCTCACAGGGTTGGGGGCACAGATACGCAGTATTTT. Amino acids: CASSPHRVGGTDTQYF.

This clonotype was recorded many times. The DNA of the CDR3 is TGTGCCAGCAGTTTTGGGGTACAAGAGACCCAGTACTTC. Encoded protein: CASSFGVQETQYF. The chain uses TRBV28 and TRBJ2-5, with D hard to call. This CDR3 contains 13 residues. Trimming shortened V by 3 bases and J by 2 bases, and 7 bases separated the two germline ends. Germline V gives CDR1 MDHEN, CDR2 SYDVKM.